This T cell receptor (beta chain) was documented in a study of monozygotic twins with inflammatory bowel disease. Each CDR3 protein gets one entry in TCRdb, which reprocessed the 5' RACE reads and gives no DNA. Its listing shows around 47,000 distinct CDR3 sequences. The length of the CDR3 is 11 residues. This sequence originates from a human donor with ulcerative colitis or Crohn's disease, or a healthy co-twin of an affected twin (not recorded which). Sequencing was carried out using blood. The chain is built from TRBV12-3 or TRBV12-4 and TRBJ2-5. The CDR3 is CASSLSEAQYF.